The entry that follows covers one T cell receptor beta chain sequence. Its antigen is unknown. Described time point: blood 4 weeks post-SBRT, at nephrectomy. This sample's treatment: 15 Gy SBRT to primary tumor, nephrectomy 4 weeks later. Libraries were prepared by immunoSEQ multiplex PCR; TCRdb keeps only in-frame clonotypes and omits some of them. The data contain tens of thousands of clones, 85% of them seen just once; the ten biggest clones take up approximately 8.6%. V was cut by 5 bases and J by 3 bases, with 17 bases left in between. CDR3 length: 15 amino acids. Germline lookup yields CDR1 SGHKS and CDR2 YYEKEE (reference sequence). The data stem from a study of radiation and T cells in renal cell carcinoma. Findings of the study overall: No pretreatment tumor biopsies were available for baseline clonotypes.

The source is a man over 45 with renal cell carcinoma. The sample consisted of blood, taken from a patient whose treatment included radiotherapy and nephrectomy. The rearrangement uses TRBV5-5 and TRBJ1-1, with D maybe TRBD1 (5 bases). Written as DNA, the CDR3 is TGTGCCAGCAGGAGCCATGTGCAAGGGGACACTGAAGCTTTCTTT. Translation: CASRSHVQGDTEAFF.